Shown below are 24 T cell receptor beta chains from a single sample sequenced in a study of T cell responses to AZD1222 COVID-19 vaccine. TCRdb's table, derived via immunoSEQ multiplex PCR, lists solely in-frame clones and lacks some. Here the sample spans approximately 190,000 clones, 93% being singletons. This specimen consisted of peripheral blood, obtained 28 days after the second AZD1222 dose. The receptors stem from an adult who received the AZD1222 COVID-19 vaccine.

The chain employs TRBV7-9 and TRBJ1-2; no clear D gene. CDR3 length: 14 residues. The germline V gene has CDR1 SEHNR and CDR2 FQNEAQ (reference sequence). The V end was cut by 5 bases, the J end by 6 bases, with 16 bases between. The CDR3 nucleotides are TGTGCCAGCAGCGCCCGTCCGGGAAGGGATGGCTACACCTTC. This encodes CASSARPGRDGYTF.

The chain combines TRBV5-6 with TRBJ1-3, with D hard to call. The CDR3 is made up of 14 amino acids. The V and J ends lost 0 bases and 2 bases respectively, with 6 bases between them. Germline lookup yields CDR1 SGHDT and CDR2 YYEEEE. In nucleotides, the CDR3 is TGTGCCAGCAGCTTGGTTGGGGCTGGAAACACCATATATTTT. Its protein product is CASSLVGAGNTIYF.

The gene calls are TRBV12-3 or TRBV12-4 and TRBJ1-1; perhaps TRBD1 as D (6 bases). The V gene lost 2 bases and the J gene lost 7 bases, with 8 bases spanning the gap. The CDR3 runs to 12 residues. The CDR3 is CASSLQGIEAFF. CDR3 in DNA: TGTGCCAGCAGTTTACAGGGGATTGAAGCTTTCTTT.

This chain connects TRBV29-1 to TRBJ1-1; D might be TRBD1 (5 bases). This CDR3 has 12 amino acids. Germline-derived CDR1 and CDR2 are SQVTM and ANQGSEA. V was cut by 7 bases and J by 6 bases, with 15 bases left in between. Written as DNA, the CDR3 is TGCAGCGCCACTTTGGGGGTAGCTGAAGCTTTCTTT. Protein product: CSATLGVAEAFF.

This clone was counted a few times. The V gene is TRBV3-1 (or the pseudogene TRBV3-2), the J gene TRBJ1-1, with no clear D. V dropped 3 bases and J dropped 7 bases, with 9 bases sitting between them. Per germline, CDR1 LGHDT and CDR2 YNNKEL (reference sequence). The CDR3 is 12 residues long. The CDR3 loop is CASSHRRDEAFF. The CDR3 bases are TGTGCCAGCAGCCATCGACGGGATGAAGCTTTCTTT.

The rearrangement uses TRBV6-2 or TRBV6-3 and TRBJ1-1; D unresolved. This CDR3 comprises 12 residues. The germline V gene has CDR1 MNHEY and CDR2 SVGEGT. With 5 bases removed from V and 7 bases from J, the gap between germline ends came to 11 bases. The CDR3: CASSAMGIEAFF. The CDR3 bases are TGTGCCAGCAGTGCCATGGGGATTGAAGCTTTCTTT.

CDR3: CASTQDSGANVLTF. The CDR3 DNA sequence: TGTGCCAGCACACAGGACTCTGGGGCCAACGTCCTGACTTTC. V and J are TRBV24-1 and TRBJ2-6, with D possibly matching TRBD1 (5 bases). There are 14 residues in the CDR3. The germline V gene has CDR1 KGHDR and CDR2 SFDVKD. Trimming pared 11 bases from V and 0 bases from J, leaving 10 bases between.

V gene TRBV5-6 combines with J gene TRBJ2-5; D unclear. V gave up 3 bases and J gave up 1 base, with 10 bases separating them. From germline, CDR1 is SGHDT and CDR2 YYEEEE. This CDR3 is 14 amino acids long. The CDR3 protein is CASSSGDTQETQYF. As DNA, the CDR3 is TGTGCCAGCAGCTCCGGAGACACCCAAGAGACCCAGTACTTC.

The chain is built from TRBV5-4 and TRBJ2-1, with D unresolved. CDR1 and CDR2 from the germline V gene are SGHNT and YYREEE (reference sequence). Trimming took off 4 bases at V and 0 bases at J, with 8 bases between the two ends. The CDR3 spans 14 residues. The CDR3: CASSLTSSYNEQFF. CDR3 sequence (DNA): TGTGCCAGCAGCCTGACCAGCTCCTACAATGAGCAGTTCTTC.

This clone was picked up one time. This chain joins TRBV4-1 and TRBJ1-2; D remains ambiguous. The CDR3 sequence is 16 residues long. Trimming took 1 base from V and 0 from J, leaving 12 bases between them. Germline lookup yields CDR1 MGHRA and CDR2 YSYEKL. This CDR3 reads CASSQAWTATNYGYTF. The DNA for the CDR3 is TGCGCCAGCAGCCAAGCCTGGACGGCTACTAACTATGGCTACACCTTC.

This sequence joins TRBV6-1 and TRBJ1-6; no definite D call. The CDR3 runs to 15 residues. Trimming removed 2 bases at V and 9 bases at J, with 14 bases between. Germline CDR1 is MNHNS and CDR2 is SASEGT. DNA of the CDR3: TGTGCCAGCAGTGAACCCACGCGGGATAGTTCACCCCTCCACTTT. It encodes CASSEPTRDSSPLHF.

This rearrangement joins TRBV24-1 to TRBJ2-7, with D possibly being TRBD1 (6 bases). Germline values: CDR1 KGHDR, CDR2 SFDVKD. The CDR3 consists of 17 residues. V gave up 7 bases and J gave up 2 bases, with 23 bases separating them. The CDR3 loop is CATSSLPRAGETYEQYF. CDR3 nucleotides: TGTGCCACCAGCTCTCTCCCCCGGGCAGGGGAGACCTACGAGCAGTACTTC.

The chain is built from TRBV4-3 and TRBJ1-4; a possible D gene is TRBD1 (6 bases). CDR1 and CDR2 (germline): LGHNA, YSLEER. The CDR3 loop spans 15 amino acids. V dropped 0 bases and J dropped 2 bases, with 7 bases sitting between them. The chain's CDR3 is CASSQEGGTNEKLFF. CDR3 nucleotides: TGCGCCAGCAGCCAAGAGGGGGGCACTAATGAAAAACTGTTTTTT.

CDR3 in amino acids: CASSYLTGGGETQYF. The DNA for the CDR3 is TGTGCCAGCAGTTATTTAACAGGGGGTGGAGAGACCCAGTACTTC. The chain has TRBV6-2 or TRBV6-3 and TRBJ2-5; 8 bases are shared with TRBD1. In germline, CDR1 is MNHEY, CDR2 SVGEGT. The CDR3 is 15 residues long. J was trimmed by 4 bases and V by 3 bases; bases with no gene match: 7.

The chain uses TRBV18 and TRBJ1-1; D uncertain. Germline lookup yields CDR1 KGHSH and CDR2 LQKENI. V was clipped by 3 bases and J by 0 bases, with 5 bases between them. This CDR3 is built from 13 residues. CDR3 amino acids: CASSPLMNTEAFF. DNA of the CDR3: TGTGCCAGCTCACCCCTGATGAACACTGAAGCTTTCTTT.

Here the CDR3 DNA reads TGTGCCAGCAGCCTTACCCCGGGACAGGGAGTCGAGCAGTACTTC. Its protein is CASSLTPGQGVEQYF. The chain carries TRBV7-6 and TRBJ2-7; the match to TRBD1 covers 9 bases. Germline V lookup: CDR1 SGHVS, CDR2 FNYEAQ. V gave up 5 bases and J gave up 6 bases; unmatched junction bases: 11. The CDR3 extends over 15 amino acids.

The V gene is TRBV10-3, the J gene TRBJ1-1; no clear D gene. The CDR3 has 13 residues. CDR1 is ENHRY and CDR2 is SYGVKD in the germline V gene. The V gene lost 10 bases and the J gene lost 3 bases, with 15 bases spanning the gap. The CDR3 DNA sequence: TGTGCCACCCGGCCCGGGCGCGACACTGAAGCTTTCTTT. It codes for CATRPGRDTEAFF.

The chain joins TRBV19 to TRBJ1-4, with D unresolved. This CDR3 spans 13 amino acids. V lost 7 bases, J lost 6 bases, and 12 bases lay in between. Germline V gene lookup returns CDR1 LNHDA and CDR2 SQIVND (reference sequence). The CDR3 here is CASKPTVYEKLFF. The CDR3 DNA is TGTGCCAGTAAACCGACGGTATATGAAAAACTGTTTTTT.

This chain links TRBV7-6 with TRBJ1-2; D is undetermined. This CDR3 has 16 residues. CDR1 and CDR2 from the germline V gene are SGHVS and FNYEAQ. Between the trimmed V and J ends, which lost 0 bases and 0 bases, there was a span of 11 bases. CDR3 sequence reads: CASSLAPALSNYGYTF. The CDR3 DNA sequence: TGTGCCAGCAGCTTAGCGCCAGCTTTATCTAACTATGGCTACACCTTC.

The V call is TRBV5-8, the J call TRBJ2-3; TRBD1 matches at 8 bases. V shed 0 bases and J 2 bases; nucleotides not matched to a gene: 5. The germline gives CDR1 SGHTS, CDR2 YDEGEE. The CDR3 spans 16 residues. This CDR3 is CASSLVGQGYTDTQYF. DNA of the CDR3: TGTGCCAGCAGCTTGGTTGGACAGGGCTACACAGATACGCAGTATTTT. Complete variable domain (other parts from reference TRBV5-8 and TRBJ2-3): EAGVTQSPTHLIKTRGQQATLRCSPISGHTSVYWYQQALGLGLQFLLWYDEGEERNRGNFPPRFSGRQFPNYSSELNVNALELEDSALYLCASSLVGQGYTDTQYFGPGTRLTVL.

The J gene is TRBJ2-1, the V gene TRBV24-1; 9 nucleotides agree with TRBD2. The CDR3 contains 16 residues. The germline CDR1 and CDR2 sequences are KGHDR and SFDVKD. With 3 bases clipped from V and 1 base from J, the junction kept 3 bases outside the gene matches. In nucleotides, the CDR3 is TGTGCCACCAGTGATGCAGCGGGGGGTTCCTACAATGAGCAGTTCTTC. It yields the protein CATSDAAGGSYNEQFF.

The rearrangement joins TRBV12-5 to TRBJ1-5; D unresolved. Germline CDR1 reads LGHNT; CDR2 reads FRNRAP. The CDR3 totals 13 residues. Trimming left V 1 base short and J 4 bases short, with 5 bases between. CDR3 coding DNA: TGTGCTAGTGGTTTGGGACCAAATCAGCCCCAGCATTTT. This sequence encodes CASGLGPNQPQHF.

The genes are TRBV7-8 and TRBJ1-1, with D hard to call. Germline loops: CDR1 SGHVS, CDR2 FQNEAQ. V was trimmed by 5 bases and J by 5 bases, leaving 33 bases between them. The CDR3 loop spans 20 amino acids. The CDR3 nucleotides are TGTGCCAGCAGCACACCTTCCTCCACACGGAACGAACTGGAGAGGACTGAAGCTTTCTTT. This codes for CASSTPSSTRNELERTEAFF.

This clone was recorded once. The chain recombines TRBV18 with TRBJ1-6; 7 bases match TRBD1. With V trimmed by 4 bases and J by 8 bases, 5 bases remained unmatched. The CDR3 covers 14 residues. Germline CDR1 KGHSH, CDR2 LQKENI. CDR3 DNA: TGTGCCAGCTCACAGGACAGGATGGATTCACCCCTCCACTTT. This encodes CASSQDRMDSPLHF.